The TCR beta chain described here comes from a study of blood T cells in healthy people across ages. Findings and caveats of the study: Both higher diversity and more naive CD4+ cells marked long-lived donors when set against aged donors.

Note on this clonotype: Its antigen is currently unknown.

A J-beta primer mix and a sample-barcoded 5' primer were used in a second PCR of about 6 to 12 cycles. TCRdb reprocessed the 5' RACE reads with MiXCR, giving one entry per CDR3 protein. The sample yields around 900,000 distinct CDR3 sequences, 25% to 30% seen once. The sequenced sample consisted of blood. The TCR was taken from an elderly woman in good health.

DNA of the CDR3: TGTGCCAGCAGTTCATCCGGACAGGCGGACTATGGCTACACCTTC. It specifies CASSSSGQADYGYTF. The rearrangement links TRBV6-2 or TRBV6-3 to TRBJ1-2, with 7 bases lining up with TRBD1. CDR1 is MNHEY, CDR2 SVGEGT, per germline. This CDR3 is 15 amino acids long. Losses at the gene ends were 4 bases for V and 3 bases for J; bases not matched to a gene: 8.